The 8 T cell receptor beta chains listed next were all sequenced from one sample in a study of regulatory T cells in long-lasting Graves disease. The time point: newly diagnosed GD, antithyroid drugs for less than 3 months. PBMC-extracted RNA yielded the TCR library. Both iRepertoire HTBI primers and Arm-PCR of CDR3 regions were used to build the TCR beta libraries. TCRdb re-called the multiplex PCR reads with MiXCR, one entry per CDR3 protein. The repertoire has around 250,000 distinct CDR3 sequences, approximately 18% of them found once; the top ten carry about 14%. The same sample was also studied in work on T cells in Graves' hyperthyroidism and ophthalmopathy.

Sequencing used peripheral blood mononuclear cells (PBMCs), obtained at new diagnosis, from a patient treated with antithyroid drugs. The receptors were gathered from a woman in her twenties or thirties with Graves disease.

Of note for this clonotype: One base away lies a much larger clone, so this may be a sequencing read error. The chain recombines TRBV6-9 with TRBJ2-5; D possibly matches TRBD1 or TRBD2 (5 bases each). The V and J ends lost 7 bases and 3 bases respectively, with 15 bases between them. This CDR3 has 14 amino acids. Germline V gene sequence: CDR1 MNHGY, CDR2 SVAAGI. CDR3 coding DNA: TGTGCCAGCAATTACCGGGACCCAAAAGAGACCCAGTACTTC. Its translation: CASNYRDPKETQYF.

About this clonotype itself: Only one base separates this from a far larger clonotype, so it likely reflects a read error. This sequence joins TRBV7-9 and TRBJ2-5; 7 bases align to TRBD1. The CDR3 spans 14 residues. V gave up 5 bases and J gave up 4 bases; unmatched junction bases: 7. Germline V gene sequence: CDR1 SEHNR, CDR2 FQNEAQ (reference sequence). For the CDR3, the DNA is TGTGCCAGCAGCCATCGCAGGGGGATAGAGACCCAGTACTTC. As protein: CASSHRRGIETQYF.

This sequence joins TRBV5-1 and TRBJ1-4; 7 bases line up with TRBD1. This CDR3 spans 14 amino acids. The V gene end was trimmed by 0 bases and the J gene end by 8 bases; junction bases not matched to a gene: 4. Germline V CDR1 and CDR2: SGHRS, YFSETQ. CDR3 bases: TGCGCCAGCAGCTTGGTGCCAGGGGGGGAAAAACTGTTTTTT. It codes for CASSLVPGGEKLFF.

This clonotype was observed many times. The chain couples TRBV5-1 to TRBJ1-2; TRBD1 agrees at 7 bases. Losses at the gene ends were 1 base for V and 7 bases for J; bases not matched to a gene: 1. The CDR3 has 12 amino acids. In germline, CDR1 is SGHRS, CDR2 YFSETQ. Here the CDR3 reads CASSLSGGGYTF. DNA of the CDR3: TGCGCCAGCAGCTTGTCAGGGGGTGGCTACACCTTC.

There are many counts of this clonotype. The chain carries TRBV11-2 and TRBJ2-7; 10 nucleotides match TRBD2. Germline V CDR1 and CDR2: SGHAT, FQNNGV. V shed 1 base, J shed 5 bases, and the junction held 11 bases outside the gene matches. This CDR3 comprises 17 residues. The CDR3 nucleotides read TGTGCCAGCAGCTTAGTCTTCGGGCTAGCGGGGGCCGACGAGCAGTACTTC. Translated: CASSLVFGLAGADEQYF.

In its sample, this clonotype was seen many times. The rearrangement joins TRBV20-1 to TRBJ1-4, with D unresolved. V was shortened by 1 base and J by 3 bases, with 12 bases between the two germline ends. The CDR3 extends over 15 amino acids. Germline V lookup: CDR1 DFQATT, CDR2 SNEGSKA (reference sequence). CDR3: CSARGAPGPNEKLFF. In DNA, the CDR3 is TGCAGTGCTAGAGGAGCCCCTGGGCCTAATGAAAAACTGTTTTTT.

This clonotype appeared many times. The V and J genes are TRBV6-1 and TRBJ1-1; D is uncertain. The CDR3 runs 15 residues. Looked up from germline, CDR1 is MNHNS and CDR2 is SASEGT. Trimming took 1 base from V and 0 from J, leaving 9 bases between them. CDR3 DNA sequence: TGTGCCAGCAGTGAAGAGATAGGAATGAACACTGAAGCTTTCTTT. As protein: CASSEEIGMNTEAFF.

The rearrangement links TRBV20-1 to TRBJ2-3; D ambiguous. With the DNA end fitting TRBJ2-7 better, the J assignment may be wrong. CDR3 length equals 13 residues. Germline CDR1 reads DFQATT; CDR2 reads SNEGSKA (reference sequence). The CDR3: CSAREAGFYEQYF. CDR3 DNA sequence: TGCAGTGCTAGAGAGGCAGGCTTCTACGAGCAGTACTTC.